This T cell receptor (beta chain) was captured by sequencing in a study of PD-1 blockade in classical Hodgkin lymphoma. Of note for this clone: What it recognizes is unknown.

Here immunoSEQ multiplex PCR was the method, and the copy in TCRdb shows in-frame clones only, minus some. This sample yields roughly 31,000 clones, of which about 90% are seen a single time; about 0.37% belongs to the top ten. Documented time point: newly diagnosed, previously untreated cHL patient sample. Thawed PBMCs were the source of CD4+ T cells, purified by magnetic negative selection. The CDR3 length is 10 residues. Study results and caveats: Reported baseline diversity: healthy donors highest, relapsed/refractory patients lowest.

Sequences were obtained from CD4+ T cells from blood. The chain uses TRBV21-1 and TRBJ2-1. TRBV21-1 is assigned pseudogene status. This receptor was identified in a human donor with classical Hodgkin lymphoma. The CDR3 sequence: CASGGNEQFF. The CDR3 nucleotides are TGTGCCAGCGGGGGAAATGAGCAGTTCTTC.